Listed here are 27 T cell receptor beta chains from one sample, sequenced in a study of cytomegalovirus exposure and HLA in healthy donors. PCR employed 60 Vbeta and 13 Jbeta primers. Profiling relied on immunoSEQ multiplex PCR, and the TCRdb table lists in-frame clones only, not all of them. The table includes approximately 220,000 clones, about 82% detected once. The sequenced sample was PBMCs. These receptor sequences come from a young man in good health and CMV-seronegative.

V usage is TRBV6-5 and J usage is TRBJ2-7, with 9 bases lining up with TRBD2. The CDR3 consists of 14 residues. V was clipped by 6 bases and J by 1 base; unmatched bases: 4. CDR1 and CDR2 (germline): MNHEY, SVGAGI. CDR3 residues: CASSPSGVSYEQYF. Written as DNA, the CDR3 is TGTGCCAGCAGCCCTAGCGGGGTATCCTACGAGCAGTACTTC.

The chain joins TRBV10-1 to TRBJ2-7, with a weak D call TRBD2 (6 bases). Trimming took off 6 bases at V and 3 bases at J, with 21 bases between the two ends. Germline CDR1 is WNHNN and CDR2 is SYGVQD (reference sequence). The length of the CDR3 is 16 residues. In DNA, the CDR3 is TGCGCCAGCAGGCCGGGGGTCGGATTAACAGTCTACGAGCAGTACTTC. Translated, it gives CASRPGVGLTVYEQYF.

The chain combines TRBV4-1 with TRBJ2-7, with 15 positions matching TRBD2. Germline V gene lookup returns CDR1 MGHRA and CDR2 YSYEKL. V lost 4 bases and J lost 3; bases outside the gene matches: 4. CDR3 length equals 16 residues. CDR3 protein: CASSLGLAGGVYEQYF. CDR3 coding DNA: TGCGCCAGCAGCCTCGGACTAGCGGGGGGGGTCTACGAGCAGTACTTC.

The chain joins TRBV5-4 to TRBJ2-5; 9 positions match TRBD2. The last part of the DNA fits TRBJ2-7 better; the J call may be wrong. Germline V gene sequence: CDR1 SGHNT, CDR2 YYREEE (reference sequence). There are 15 residues in the CDR3. The CDR3: CASSLGASGVYEQYF. The CDR3 DNA sequence: TGTGCCAGCAGCTTGGGCGCTAGCGGGGTCTACGAGCAGTACTTC.

The chain employs TRBV5-6 and TRBJ2-7, with no clear D. Germline values: CDR1 SGHDT, CDR2 YYEEEE. The CDR3 is made up of 16 amino acids. V was trimmed by 3 bases and J by 0 bases, leaving 16 bases between them. The CDR3 sequence: CASSSSGLSISYEQYF. The CDR3 nucleotides are TGTGCCAGCAGCTCCTCCGGGTTATCGATCTCCTACGAGCAGTACTTC.

The chain has TRBV11-2 and TRBJ1-4; D is possibly TRBD1 (5 bases). In germline, CDR1 is SGHAT, CDR2 FQNNGV. The CDR3 spans 13 residues. Trimming took 8 bases from V and 3 from J, leaving 10 bases between them. The DNA for the CDR3 is TGTGCCAGCCGGCGGGGGGCTAATGAAAAACTGTTTTTT. Encoded protein: CASRRGANEKLFF.

The chain combines TRBV5-1 with TRBJ1-2; TRBD1 matches 8 bases. This CDR3 is 13 amino acids long. Germline lookup yields CDR1 SGHRS and CDR2 YFSETQ. After removal of 3 bases from V and 3 bases from J, the junction contained 1 base not matched to a gene. This CDR3 is CASSSTGDYGYTF. CDR3 coding DNA: TGCGCCAGCAGCTCGACAGGGGACTATGGCTACACCTTC.

This chain links TRBV6-1 with TRBJ1-5; D ambiguous. Germline V CDR1 and CDR2: MNHNS, SASEGT. Trimming removed 4 bases from V and 2 bases from J, with 9 bases in between. This CDR3 is 14 amino acids long. CDR3 DNA sequence: TGTGCCAGCAGTGTAAAGGAGGGCAATCAGCCCCAGCATTTT. Protein sequence: CASSVKEGNQPQHF.

The genes are TRBV7-2 and TRBJ2-7; 9 nucleotides agree with TRBD1. This CDR3 spans 15 amino acids. The germline CDR1 and CDR2 sequences are SGHTA and FQGNSA. V lost 5 bases, J lost 9 bases, and 14 bases stayed unmatched. CDR3 loop: CASSVVGTGRSGQYF. DNA for the CDR3: TGTGCCAGCAGCGTCGTCGGGACAGGGCGATCTGGGCAGTACTTC.

This clone has only a few counts. The CDR3 is CASSLGDRATGELFF. The CDR3 region has the DNA TGTGCCAGCAGCTTGGGGGACAGGGCCACCGGGGAGCTGTTTTTT. This chain joins TRBV5-6 and TRBJ2-2, with TRBD1 matching over 9 bases. V lost 0 bases and J lost 4; bases outside the gene matches: 1. The V gene's germline CDR1 is SGHDT and CDR2 YYEEEE. This CDR3 comprises 15 residues.

The V and J genes are TRBV28 and TRBJ2-4; TRBD2 matches at 7 bases. This CDR3 is 16 amino acids long. Germline V gene data show CDR1 as MDHEN and CDR2 as SYDVKM. V trimming: 5 bases; J trimming: 1 base; junction bases outside the gene matches: 8. In DNA form, the CDR3 reads TGTGCCAGCAGTCCCCTGAGCGGGGCGGCCAAAAACATTCAGTACTTC. Translating gives CASSPLSGAAKNIQYF. The variable domain in full, completed from reference TRBV28 and TRBJ2-4, reads DVKVTQSSRYLVKRTGEKVFLECVQDMDHENMFWYRQDPGLGLRLIYFSYDVKMKEKGDIPEGYSVSREKKERFSLILESASTNQTSMYLCASSPLSGAAKNIQYFGAGTRLSVL.

This clone was counted only a few times. This chain links TRBV4-3 with TRBJ1-3; 7 nucleotides agree with TRBD1. V dropped 2 bases and J dropped 0; count of bases not matched to a gene: 4. The CDR3 consists of 16 residues. Germline lookup yields CDR1 LGHNA and CDR2 YSLEER. CDR3 protein: CASSQNRDSSGNTIYF. In DNA form, the CDR3 reads TGCGCCAGCAGCCAAAACAGGGACAGCTCTGGAAACACCATATATTTT.

This clone came up a few times. The chain recombines TRBV5-4 with TRBJ2-7; D may be TRBD2 (6 bases). The CDR3 sequence is 15 residues long. CDR1 SGHNT and CDR2 YYREEE come from the germline V gene (reference sequence). V was shortened by 4 bases and J by 2 bases, with 16 bases between the two germline ends. This CDR3 reads CASSPDGGSTYEQYF. The CDR3, as DNA: TGTGCCAGCAGCCCGGACGGGGGTTCTACCTACGAGCAGTACTTC.

DNA for the CDR3: TGTGCCAGCAGTACCGGGGGATGGTCCTACGAGCAGTACTTC. This sequence encodes CASSTGGWSYEQYF. The chain employs TRBV28 and TRBJ2-7; tentative D call: TRBD2 (6 bases). With 5 bases removed from V and 1 base from J, the gap between germline ends came to 12 bases. The CDR3 is 14 residues long. Per germline, CDR1 MDHEN and CDR2 SYDVKM.

This rearrangement joins TRBV5-4 to TRBJ2-7; D may be TRBD1 (6 bases). The CDR3 is 14 amino acids. Between the trimmed V and J ends, which lost 4 bases and 5 bases, there was a span of 16 bases. Looked up from germline, CDR1 is SGHNT and CDR2 is YYREEE (reference sequence). The CDR3 sequence is CASSPPTGSHEQYF. Here the CDR3 DNA reads TGTGCCAGCAGCCCCCCCACAGGGTCCCACGAGCAGTACTTC.

The rearrangement links TRBV2 to TRBJ2-2; possibly TRBD2 for D (5 bases). V was trimmed by 8 bases and J by 1 base, leaving 11 bases between them. The CDR3 contains 14 residues. Germline values: CDR1 SNHLY, CDR2 FYNNEI. DNA for the CDR3: TGTGCCAGCTCCCGGCGGGTGAACACCGGGGAGCTGTTTTTT. Protein: CASSRRVNTGELFF.

CDR3 bases: TGTGCCAGCAGCCCTAGGGGGTCCGGGGGGCTCAATGAGCAGTTCTTC. It translates to CASSPRGSGGLNEQFF. The chain has TRBV9 and TRBJ2-1, with D perhaps TRBD2 (7 bases). This CDR3 spans 16 amino acids. The V gene lost 4 bases and the J gene lost 6 bases, with 20 bases spanning the gap. Per the germline V gene, CDR1 is SGDLS and CDR2 is YYNGEE.

The CDR3: CASSYSHSSTTEAFF. Here the CDR3 DNA reads TGTGCCAGCAGTTACTCGCACTCAAGTACCACTGAAGCTTTCTTT. The rearrangement links TRBV6-5 to TRBJ1-1; D ambiguous. This CDR3 spans 15 amino acids. Trimming removed 0 bases from V and 4 bases from J, with 12 bases in between. CDR1 is MNHEY, CDR2 SVGAGI, per germline.

The gene calls are TRBV2 and TRBJ1-1, with 8 bases identical to TRBD1. V shed 7 bases and J 5 bases; nucleotides not matched to a gene: 12. CDR1 and CDR2 from the germline V gene are SNHLY and FYNNEI. This CDR3 comprises 15 residues. CDR3: CASTSDRAVGTEAFF. CDR3 coding DNA: TGTGCCAGCACGTCGGACAGGGCAGTAGGAACTGAAGCTTTCTTT.

CDR3 sequence: CASSFYLPPSTGELFF. In DNA form, the CDR3 reads TGTGCCAGCAGCTTCTACCTCCCGCCCTCGACCGGGGAGCTGTTTTTT. The rearrangement links TRBV7-6 to TRBJ2-2; D unclear. Looked up from germline, CDR1 is SGHVS and CDR2 is FNYEAQ. The CDR3 loop spans 16 amino acids. V gave up 3 bases and J gave up 5 bases, with 16 bases separating them.

CDR3 amino acids: CASRPQGAAFF. The CDR3, as DNA: TGTGCCAGCAGGCCTCAGGGGGCGGCTTTCTTT. The chain has TRBV6-1 and TRBJ1-1; 8 bases match TRBD1. There are 11 residues in the CDR3. Germline V CDR1 and CDR2: MNHNS, SASEGT. J lost 11 bases, V lost 6 bases, and 5 bases had no gene match.

This clone was seen a single time. This sequence joins TRBV27 and TRBJ1-2, with 11 bases matching TRBD1. CDR1 is MNHEY, CDR2 SMNVEV, per germline (reference sequence). The CDR3 is made up of 15 amino acids. V was pared by 2 bases and J by 4 bases, with 3 bases of the junction left unmatched. CDR3 bases: TGTGCCAGCAGTTTAAAGGGACAGGGGGTCTATGGCTACACCTTC. Protein sequence: CASSLKGQGVYGYTF.

The genes are TRBV19 and TRBJ2-7, with D possibly matching TRBD2 (5 bases). V was pared by 9 bases and J by 2 bases, with 20 bases between. The length of the CDR3 is 15 residues. CDR1 and CDR2 (germline): LNHDA, SQIVND (reference sequence). The CDR3 reads CASTSFRGDAYEQYF. The CDR3 DNA follows: TGTGCCAGCACAAGCTTCCGGGGAGATGCCTACGAGCAGTACTTC.

There are many counts of this clone. V and J are TRBV6-1 and TRBJ2-7; D possibly corresponds to TRBD1 (5 bases). This CDR3 region has 15 residues. Per the germline V gene, CDR1 is MNHNS and CDR2 is SASEGT. V lost 2 bases, J lost 0 bases, and 11 bases lay in between. The CDR3 sequence: CASSELGHFSYEQYF. In nucleotides, the CDR3 is TGTGCCAGCAGTGAACTTGGACACTTCTCCTACGAGCAGTACTTC.

V gene TRBV20-1 combines with J gene TRBJ2-1, with D perhaps TRBD2 (5 bases). The CDR3 sequence is 11 residues long. V lost 5 bases and J lost 7, with 9 bases in between. Germline lookup yields CDR1 DFQATT and CDR2 SNEGSKA (reference sequence). Written as DNA, the CDR3 is TGCAGTGCTGTACTAGTTAATGAGCAGTTCTTC. It yields the protein CSAVLVNEQFF.

This clone came up a few times. The genes are TRBV5-6 and TRBJ2-2, with TRBD2 as a possible D gene (6 bases). V lost 3 bases and J 7 bases, leaving 7 bases between the germline ends. There are 12 residues in the CDR3. The germline CDR1 and CDR2 sequences are SGHDT and YYEEEE. The CDR3 is CASSWGDGELFF. CDR3 nucleotides: TGTGCCAGCAGCTGGGGGGACGGGGAGCTGTTTTTT. Variable domain in full (rest from reference TRBV5-6 and TRBJ2-2): DAGVTQSPTHLIKTRGQQVTLRCSPKSGHDTVSWYQQALGQGPQFIFQYYEEEERQRGNFPDRFSGHQFPNYSSELNVNALLLGDSALYLCASSWGDGELFFGEGSRLTVL.

The genes are TRBV5-1 and TRBJ1-2; 10 nucleotides line up with TRBD1. The CDR3 totals 13 residues. V gave up 4 bases and J gave up 6 bases; unmatched junction bases: 3. Germline V gives CDR1 SGHRS, CDR2 YFSETQ. CDR3: CASSRGTGDGYTF. For the CDR3, the DNA is TGCGCCAGCAGCCGCGGGACAGGGGATGGCTACACCTTC. Together with reference TRBV5-1 and TRBJ1-2, the CDR3 gives the full variable domain: KAGVTQTPRYLIKTRGQQVTLSCSPISGHRSVSWYQQTPGQGLQFLFEYFSETQRNKGNFPGRFSGRQFSNSRSEMNVSTLELGDSALYLCASSRGTGDGYTFGSGTRLTVV.